What follows are 10 T cell receptor beta chains derived from one specimen sequenced in a study of cytomegalovirus exposure and HLA in healthy donors. PCR was performed using 60 Vbeta and 13 Jbeta primers. Using immunoSEQ multiplex PCR, the repertoire was profiled, and TCRdb retains in-frame clones only, with some absent. Recorded for this sample: more than 130,000 clones. Sequenced: PBMCs. These receptors all come from a man in his forties or fifties in good health and CMV-seronegative.

The chain has TRBV5-1 and TRBJ2-5, with D unresolved. CDR1 and CDR2 from the germline V gene are SGHRS and YFSETQ. The V gene lost 4 bases and the J gene lost 5 bases, with 9 bases spanning the gap. This CDR3 contains 12 residues. The CDR3 is CASSPLGETQYF. The CDR3, as DNA: TGCGCCAGCAGCCCCCTCGGGGAGACCCAGTACTTC.

The rearrangement uses TRBV4-1 and TRBJ1-5; D might be TRBD1 (6 bases). This CDR3 has 15 residues. CDR1 MGHRA and CDR2 YSYEKL come from the germline V gene. V was trimmed by 2 bases and J by 5 bases, leaving 13 bases between them. This CDR3 is CASSQRGNRDQPQHF. The CDR3 DNA reads as TGCGCCAGCAGCCAAAGGGGGAACAGGGATCAGCCCCAGCATTTT.

This rearrangement joins TRBV7-3 to TRBJ2-1, with D hard to call. Germline CDR1 and CDR2: SGHTA and FQGTGA. Trimming took off 1 base at V and 4 bases at J, with 14 bases between the two ends. CDR3 length: 16 amino acids. The CDR3 sequence is CASSLIKASLYNEQFF. Written as DNA, the CDR3 is TGTGCCAGCAGCTTAATCAAAGCTTCACTATACAATGAGCAGTTCTTC.

As regards this clone: Other DNA sequences in the sample encode the same CDR3. The gene calls are TRBV7-2 and TRBJ1-5; 8 positions match TRBD1. This CDR3 comprises 14 residues. The germline CDR1 and CDR2 sequences are SGHTA and FQGNSA. V shed 5 bases and J 2 bases; nucleotides not matched to a gene: 2. CDR3 sequence: CASSLGQGNQPQHF. CDR3 sequence (DNA): TGTGCCAGCAGCCTGGGACAGGGCAATCAGCCCCAGCATTTT.

The CDR3 region has the DNA TGCGCCAGCAGCCAAGAAGCCTCCGGGGCTAATGAAAAACTGTTTTTT. Its protein product is CASSQEASGANEKLFF. The chain links TRBV4-3 to TRBJ1-4, with D hard to call. The CDR3 is made up of 16 amino acids. Trimming removed 0 bases at V and 3 bases at J, with 11 bases between. Germline V CDR1 and CDR2: LGHNA, YSLEER.

The chain recombines TRBV7-2 with TRBJ1-2; TRBD1 matches 12 bases. The CDR3 covers 16 residues. Germline trimming cut 8 bases from V and 6 bases from J; bases unmatched to any gene: 13. Germline loops: CDR1 SGHTA, CDR2 FQGNSA. CDR3 DNA sequence: TGTGCCAGCGGTCTCATCCGGGACAGGGGGCTGGATGGCTACACCTTC. The encoded protein is CASGLIRDRGLDGYTF.

V usage is TRBV6-1 and J usage is TRBJ2-5, with D possibly matching TRBD1 (6 bases). Trimming took 4 bases from V and 4 from J, leaving 16 bases between them. CDR1 MNHNS and CDR2 SASEGT come from the germline V gene. The CDR3 spans 15 residues. The CDR3 DNA follows: TGTGCCAGCAGTGCCCGATCAGGGGTGGGAGAGACCCAGTACTTC. Its translation is CASSARSGVGETQYF.

The gene calls are TRBV10-1 and TRBJ1-4; unclear D gene. The germline CDR1 and CDR2 sequences are WNHNN and SYGVQD (reference sequence). Deletions cut 2 bases from V and 0 bases from J, with 13 bases between. This CDR3 spans 17 amino acids. CDR3 residues: CASSEVDKPPTNEKLFF. The CDR3 DNA reads as TGCGCCAGCAGTGAGGTCGACAAACCCCCAACTAATGAAAAACTGTTTTTT.

The chain carries TRBV19 and TRBJ2-5; D may be TRBD1 (5 bases). Germline V gives CDR1 LNHDA, CDR2 SQIVND (reference sequence). This CDR3 is built from 16 residues. With 2 bases removed from V and 0 bases from J, the gap between germline ends came to 13 bases. The CDR3 coding sequence is TGTGCCAGTAGTATAAGGTCAGGGAAGTACCAAGAGACCCAGTACTTC. This sequence encodes CASSIRSGKYQETQYF. Full variable domain (remainder filled in from reference TRBV19 and TRBJ2-5): DGGITQSPKYLFRKEGQNVTLSCEQNLNHDAMYWYRQDPGQGLRLIYYSQIVNDFQKGDIAEGYSVSREKKESFPLTVTSAQKNPTAFYLCASSIRSGKYQETQYFGPGTRLLVL.

The J gene is TRBJ1-1, the V gene TRBV11-2, with a weak D call TRBD1 (5 bases). Germline CDR1 is SGHAT and CDR2 is FQNNGV. The V and J ends lost 1 base and 11 bases respectively, with 11 bases between them. The CDR3 contains 12 residues. In DNA, the CDR3 is TGTGCCAGCAGCTTAGCCAGGGTGCGGGCTTTCTTT. Translating it yields CASSLARVRAFF.